Listed below are T cell receptor beta chains from one sample, sequenced in a study of CD8 T cells in ankylosing spondylitis. TCRdb processed the 5' RACE reads anew with MiXCR; each CDR3 protein has one entry. The table includes about 800,000 distinct CDR3 sequences, 12% detected once. The source material was blood, either unsorted or a sorted T cell fraction (not recorded which). The receptors here all came from a male donor with ankylosing spondylitis. The CDR3 runs from the conserved cysteine through the conserved F or W. The order of the fields is J gene, V gene, clone size, D gene, CDR3 protein, CDR3 DNA. D genes are given only for firm matches. A clone size is listed for some rows: how often the clone was seen (once, few, many), or a class if it is expanded.

TRBJ2-6	TRBV4-3	once	-	CASSQEGEYSGANVLTF	TGCGCCAGCAGCCAAGAGGGTGAATACTCTGGGGCCAACGTCCTGACTTTC
TRBJ2-2	TRBV29-1	many	TRBD2	CSVAGLAGGSNTGELFF	TGCAGCGTTGCGGGACTAGCGGGAGGTTCGAACACCGGGGAGCTGTTTTTT
TRBJ2-7	TRBV5-1	few	TRBD2	CASSQLVSGNSYEQYF	TGCGCCAGCAGCCAACTAGTTAGCGGGAACTCCTACGAGCAGTACTTC
TRBJ1-4	TRBV15	-	-	CATSRGGGKLFF	TGTGCCACCAGCAGAGGGGGAGGGAAACTGTTTTTT
TRBJ2-2	TRBV4-2	few	-	CASSQGPNTGELFF	TGTGCCAGCAGCCAAGGACCGAACACCGGGGAGCTGTTTTTT
TRBJ2-1	TRBV20-1	-	-	CSAGDNEQFF	TGCAGTGCCGGGGACAATGAGCAGTTCTTC
TRBJ2-7	TRBV6-1	few	-	CASSKQGWGYEQYF	TGTGCCAGCAGCAAACAGGGCTGGGGCTACGAGCAGTACTTC
TRBJ2-7	TRBV4-3	many	-	CASSQEFSQLPYEQYF	TGCGCCAGCAGCCAAGAATTTAGCCAGCTACCCTACGAGCAGTACTTC
TRBJ2-7	TRBV2	few	TRBD2	CASTSGRNAYEQYF	TGTGCCAGCACTAGCGGGAGGAACGCCTACGAGCAGTACTTC
TRBJ1-5	TRBV6-1	-	TRBD1	CASSRDRFNQPQHF	TGTGCCAGCAGCCGGGACAGGTTCAATCAGCCCCAGCATTTT
TRBJ2-3	TRBV3-1	-	-	CASSQYGLHRTDTQYF	TGTGCCAGCAGCCAATATGGGCTCCACCGCACAGATACGCAGTATTTT
TRBJ1-2	TRBV19	few	TRBD1	CASQDRTGARYGYTF	TGTGCCAGTCAAGACCGGACAGGGGCTCGCTATGGCTACACCTTC
TRBJ2-1	TRBV5-1	-	TRBD2	CASSLGTSGVYFEQFF	TGCGCCAGCAGCTTGGGGACTAGCGGGGTCTACTTCGAGCAGTTCTTC
TRBJ2-2	TRBV5-1	-	-	CASSRPGSNTGELFF	TGCGCCAGCAGCCGACCGGGATCCAACACCGGGGAGCTGTTTTTT
TRBJ1-6	TRBV20-1	few	TRBD1	CSAIEGGDRGYNSPLHF	TGCAGTGCTATTGAAGGCGGGGACAGGGGCTATAATTCACCCCTCCACTTT
TRBJ2-7	TRBV20-1	few	-	CSARDTGQSYEQYF	TGCAGTGCTAGAGATACCGGACAGAGCTACGAGCAGTACTTC
TRBJ2-5	TRBV29-1	many	-	CSVDTYQETQYF	TGCAGCGTTGATACCTACCAAGAGACCCAGTACTTC
TRBJ2-3	TRBV29-1	many	-	CSVVGTGGPTDTQYF	TGCAGCGTCGTCGGGACCGGCGGACCCACAGATACGCAGTATTTT
TRBJ2-1	TRBV7-2	few	-	CASSLGRPAPVFF	TGTGCCAGCAGCTTAGGTCGACCCGCGCCCGTATTCTTC
TRBJ1-5	TRBV20-1	few	TRBD1	CSARRQGVQPQHF	TGCAGTGCTAGGAGACAGGGAGTTCAGCCCCAGCATTTT
TRBJ2-7	TRBV7-2	-	-	CVSSLAGSSYEQYF	TGTGTCAGCAGCTTAGCCGGAAGCTCCTACGAGCAGTACTTC
TRBJ1-1	TRBV9	-	TRBD1	CASSPRTGRSEAFF	TGTGCCAGCAGCCCAAGGACAGGGAGGTCGGAAGCTTTCTTT
TRBJ1-5	TRBV6-2/TRBV6-3	-	-	CASSYSMRGSINQPQHF	TGTGCCAGCAGTTACTCGATGCGGGGGTCGATCAATCAGCCCCAGCATTTT
TRBJ2-1	TRBV9	many	-	CASSVSTSLNEQFF	TGTGCCAGCAGCGTATCGACTTCGCTGAATGAGCAGTTCTTC
TRBJ2-5	TRBV25-1	many	TRBD1	CASSDIRGGAVTQYF	TGTGCCAGCAGTGATATCCGAGGGGGCGCGGTGACCCAGTACTTC
TRBJ2-5	TRBV4-1	-	-	CASSQGRTIQETQYF	TGCGCCAGCAGCCAAGGACGGACGATCCAAGAGACCCAGTACTTC
TRBJ1-1	TRBV5-6	few	TRBD1	CASSDTGDTEAFF	TGTGCCAGCAGCGATACAGGGGACACTGAAGCTTTCTTT
TRBJ1-1	TRBV29-1	-	-	CSVWGNTEAFF	TGCAGCGTTTGGGGGAACACTGAAGCTTTCTTT
TRBJ2-7	TRBV12-5	-	-	CASGPRYHEQYF	TGTGCTAGTGGACCCCGGTATCACGAGCAGTACTTC
TRBJ1-3	TRBV12-3/TRBV12-4	many	-	CASSLGGSLVNTIYF	TGTGCCAGCAGTTTGGGGGGTTCTCTGGTTAACACCATATATTTT
TRBJ2-7	TRBV7-2	-	-	CASSPRDRLFYEQYF	TGTGCCAGCAGCCCCAGGGACCGACTATTCTACGAGCAGTACTTC
TRBJ2-7	TRBV20-1	few	TRBD2	CSARAAGGPSYEQYF	TGCAGTGCTAGAGCCGCGGGAGGGCCTTCCTACGAGCAGTACTTC
TRBJ1-2	TRBV5-5	few	TRBD1	CASSPETGAYGYTF	TGTGCCAGCAGCCCCGAGACAGGGGCCTATGGCTACACCTTC
TRBJ2-3	TRBV6-1	many	TRBD1	CASRQGGGTDTQYF	TGTGCCAGCCGACAGGGGGGAGGCACAGATACGCAGTATTTT